One and the same sample provided the 8 T cell receptor beta chains below, sequenced in a study of T cells in localized non-small cell lung cancer. Using immunoSEQ multiplex PCR, the repertoire was profiled, and TCRdb retains in-frame clones only, with some absent. Found here are roughly 40,000 clones, around 87% of them singletons; the top ten hold roughly 3.6%. The material was peripheral blood, obtained before any cancer treatment. The receptors here all came from a man aged 18 to 55 with stage I lung adenocarcinoma.

The V call is TRBV27, the J call TRBJ2-3; possible D gene TRBD1, 5 bases. Germline CDR1 MNHEY, CDR2 SMNVEV (reference sequence). The CDR3 has 16 amino acids. Trimming shortened V by 6 bases and J by 4 bases, and 20 bases separated the two germline ends. CDR3 nucleotide sequence: TGTGCCAGCAGCTTGGTCAGGGTGAAAGGTGCAGATACGCAGTATTTT. It yields the protein CASSLVRVKGADTQYF.

The chain carries TRBV28 and TRBJ2-2, with 8 bases lining up with TRBD1. The germline V gene has CDR1 MDHEN and CDR2 SYDVKM. CDR3 length: 15 amino acids. V gave up 9 bases and J gave up 1 base; unmatched junction bases: 7. The CDR3 here is CASLTGTGNTGELFF. CDR3 DNA: TGTGCCAGTCTTACCGGGACAGGGAACACCGGGGAGCTGTTTTTT.

V and J are TRBV4-2 and TRBJ2-3; TRBD2 matches at 8 bases. The J segment lost 6 bases and the V segment lost 1 base, leaving 6 bases of the junction unmatched. Germline V gene data show CDR1 as LGHNA and CDR2 as YNFKEQ. There are 15 residues in the CDR3. The CDR3 region has the DNA TGTGCCAGCAGCCAAGCCGGGGGGGCAGGTGATACGCAGTATTTT. Translated, it gives CASSQAGGAGDTQYF.

J is TRBJ2-5 and V is TRBV5-4, with a tentative D call TRBD2 (5 bases). The CDR3 is 15 residues long. Between the trimmed V and J ends, which lost 0 bases and 7 bases, there was a span of 16 bases. The germline CDR1 and CDR2 sequences are SGHNT and YYREEE (reference sequence). The CDR3 protein is CASSLDIGLGGTQYF. In DNA form, the CDR3 reads TGTGCCAGCAGCTTGGATATAGGTCTCGGAGGGACCCAGTACTTC.

V and J are TRBV30 and TRBJ2-2; D perhaps matches TRBD2 (6 bases). CDR1 GTSNPN and CDR2 SVGIG come from the germline V gene (reference sequence). Deletions cut 3 bases from V and 8 bases from J, with 13 bases between. This CDR3 is 13 amino acids long. The CDR3 reads CAWSGTSSGELFF. The CDR3, as DNA: TGTGCCTGGAGCGGGACTTCATCTGGGGAGCTGTTTTTT.

The rearrangement uses TRBV6-1 and TRBJ1-2, with TRBD1 matching 7 bases. Unmatched junction bases numbered 12, after V lost 4 bases and J lost 4 bases. Germline assignment: CDR1 MNHNS and CDR2 SASEGT. This CDR3 is 16 amino acids long. The chain's CDR3 is CASSAGQGGISYGYTF. Here the CDR3 DNA reads TGTGCCAGCAGTGCCGGGCAGGGGGGAATTAGCTATGGCTACACCTTC.

This chain links TRBV19 with TRBJ1-2; a possible D gene is TRBD1 (5 bases). The CDR3 runs 12 residues. CDR1 LNHDA and CDR2 SQIVND come from the germline V gene (reference sequence). Trimming shortened V by 3 bases and J by 5 bases, and 7 bases separated the two germline ends. CDR3 amino acids: CASSMGDYGYTF. In DNA, the CDR3 is TGTGCCAGTAGTATGGGGGATTATGGCTACACCTTC.

The sample holds one count of this clone. CDR3 region: CASSVAGDNEQFF. CDR3 coding DNA: TGTGCCAGCAGCGTAGCGGGAGACAATGAGCAGTTCTTC. J is TRBJ2-1 and V is TRBV9; D perhaps matches TRBD2 (6 bases). The germline V gene has CDR1 SGDLS and CDR2 YYNGEE. V was clipped by 0 bases and J by 5 bases, with 6 bases between them. The CDR3 totals 13 residues.